Listed below are T cell receptor beta chains from one sample, sequenced in a study of T cell changes during pregnancy in multiple sclerosis. Assay used: immunoSEQ multiplex PCR; TCRdb lists only in-frame clones, some missing. The sample contains nearly 50,000 clones, approximately 95% of which appear only once. This material consisted of CD4+ T cells from peripheral blood mononuclear cells, taken in the first trimester of pregnancy. These receptors all stem from a female donor with multiple sclerosis, enrolled in a pregnancy study. The CDR3 runs from the conserved cysteine through the conserved F or W. A D gene is named only where the DNA matches it firmly. Clone size is shown for a subset of rows, as once, few, many or a class of expanded clone.

TRBV6-5	.	.	TRBJ1-1	CASSYSTGKDEAFF	TGTGCCAGCAGTTACTCGACAGGAAAGGATGAAGCTTTCTTT
TRBV5-6	once	TRBD1	TRBJ2-1	CASSLVRDSSYNEQFF	TGTGCCAGCAGCTTAGTTAGGGACAGCTCCTACAATGAGCAGTTCTTC
TRBV18	.	.	TRBJ1-3	CASSPGQVESGNTIYF	TGTGCCAGCTCACCCGGCCAGGTTGAAAGTGGAAACACCATATATTTT
TRBV6-5	.	.	TRBJ1-6	CASSYGDKGSPLHF	TGTGCCAGCAGTTACGGGGACAAAGGATCACCCCTCCACTTT
TRBV6-5	.	TRBD1	TRBJ1-3	CASSQGAGGNTIYF	TGTGCCAGTTCACAGGGGGCGGGCGGAAACACCATATATTTT
TRBV5-1	.	.	TRBJ2-5	CASSLAGSYQETQYF	TGCGCCAGCAGCTTGGCCGGTTCCTACCAAGAGACCCAGTACTTC
TRBV5-6	.	.	TRBJ2-3	CASSLVGSNTDTQYF	TGTGCCAGCAGCTTGGTAGGTAGCAACACAGATACGCAGTATTTT
TRBV7-3	few	.	TRBJ1-1	CASSLTRNTEAFF	TGTGCCAGCAGCTTAACCAGGAACACTGAAGCTTTCTTT
TRBV4-2	.	.	TRBJ2-5	CASSQTGGGETQYF	TGTGCCAGCAGCCAAACCGGCGGCGGAGAGACCCAGTACTTC
TRBV9	.	.	TRBJ1-3	CASSVGLSSSGNTIYF	TGTGCCAGCAGCGTAGGACTTTCGAGCTCTGGAAACACCATATATTTT
TRBV29-1	medium-sized	.	TRBJ1-5	CSVVDSPVSNQPQHF	TGCAGCGTCGTTGACAGCCCCGTTAGCAATCAGCCCCAGCATTTT
TRBV5-1	.	TRBD2	TRBJ2-1	CASSLSQKVSGGRENEQFF	TGCGCCAGCAGCTTGTCCCAGAAAGTTAGCGGGGGTCGGGAAAATGAGCAGTTCTTC
TRBV9	.	TRBD1	TRBJ1-3	CASSEGTVGNTIYF	TGTGCCAGCAGCGAGGGGACAGTTGGAAACACCATATATTTT
TRBV6-5	.	TRBD1	TRBJ1-5	CASSTGQGAVQPQHF	TGTGCCAGCAGTACTGGACAGGGCGCTGTTCAGCCCCAGCATTTT
TRBV18	once	TRBD1	TRBJ2-7	CASSPLDRGSNEQYF	TGTGCCAGCTCACCACTAGACAGGGGGTCGAACGAGCAGTACTTC
TRBV5-1	once	.	TRBJ1-2	CASSLDSGYGYTF	TGCGCCAGCAGCTTGGACAGTGGGTATGGCTACACCTTC
TRBV5-6	.	TRBD2	TRBJ2-3	CASSRLAGGKADTQYF	TGTGCCAGCAGCAGACTAGCGGGGGGCAAGGCAGATACGCAGTATTTT
TRBV9	.	TRBD1	TRBJ1-6	CASSPRDRSTESPLHF	TGTGCCAGCAGCCCTCGGGACAGATCAACTGAATCACCCCTCCACTTT
TRBV27	.	TRBD1	TRBJ1-4	CASSLTGTGAEKLFF	TGTGCCAGCAGCCTAACCGGGACAGGGGCCGAAAAACTGTTTTTT
TRBV10-2	.	.	TRBJ1-2	CASSDWPNYGYTF	TGCGCCAGCAGTGATTGGCCCAACTATGGCTACACCTTC
TRBV7-2	.	TRBD2	TRBJ2-1	CASSLGTSFLNEQFF	TGTGCCAGCAGCCTCGGGACTAGTTTTCTCAATGAGCAGTTCTTC
TRBV19	.	TRBD1	TRBJ2-7	CASSMGQGGYEQYF	TGTGCCAGTAGTATGGGACAGGGTGGTTACGAGCAGTACTTC
TRBV29-1	once	.	TRBJ2-5	CSGGGREVTQYF	TGCAGCGGCGGGGGCAGGGAAGTGACCCAGTACTTC
TRBV2	.	.	TRBJ2-5	CASSEVDPGILGETQYF	TGTGCCAGCAGTGAAGTCGATCCGGGGATATTGGGGGAGACCCAGTACTTC
TRBV7-3	.	TRBD1	TRBJ2-3	CASSQGQGTQYF	TGTGCCAGCAGCCAGGGACAGGGGACGCAGTATTTT
TRBV4-1	once	.	TRBJ1-2	CASSQEGSGGRGGYTF	TGCGCCAGCAGCCAAGAAGGGTCGGGGGGCAGGGGTGGCTACACCTTC
TRBV30	once	TRBD1	TRBJ2-5	CAWSVLQGAWQETQYF	TGTGCCTGGAGTGTACTACAGGGGGCTTGGCAAGAGACCCAGTACTTC
TRBV19	.	TRBD1	TRBJ2-7	CASSIRTGNYEQYF	TGTGCCAGTAGTATTCGGACAGGGAATTACGAGCAGTACTTC